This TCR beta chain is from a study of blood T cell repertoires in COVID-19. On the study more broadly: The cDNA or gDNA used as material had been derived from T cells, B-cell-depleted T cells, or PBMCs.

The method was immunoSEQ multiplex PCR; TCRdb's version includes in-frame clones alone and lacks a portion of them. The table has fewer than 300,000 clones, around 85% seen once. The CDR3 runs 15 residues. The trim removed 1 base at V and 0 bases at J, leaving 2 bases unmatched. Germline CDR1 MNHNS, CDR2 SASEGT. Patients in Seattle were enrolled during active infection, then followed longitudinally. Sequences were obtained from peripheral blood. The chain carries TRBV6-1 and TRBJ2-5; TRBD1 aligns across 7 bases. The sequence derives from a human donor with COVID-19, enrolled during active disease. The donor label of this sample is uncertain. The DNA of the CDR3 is TGTGCCAGCAGTGAAGAGACAGGGAACCAAGAGACCCAGTACTTC. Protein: CASSEETGNQETQYF.